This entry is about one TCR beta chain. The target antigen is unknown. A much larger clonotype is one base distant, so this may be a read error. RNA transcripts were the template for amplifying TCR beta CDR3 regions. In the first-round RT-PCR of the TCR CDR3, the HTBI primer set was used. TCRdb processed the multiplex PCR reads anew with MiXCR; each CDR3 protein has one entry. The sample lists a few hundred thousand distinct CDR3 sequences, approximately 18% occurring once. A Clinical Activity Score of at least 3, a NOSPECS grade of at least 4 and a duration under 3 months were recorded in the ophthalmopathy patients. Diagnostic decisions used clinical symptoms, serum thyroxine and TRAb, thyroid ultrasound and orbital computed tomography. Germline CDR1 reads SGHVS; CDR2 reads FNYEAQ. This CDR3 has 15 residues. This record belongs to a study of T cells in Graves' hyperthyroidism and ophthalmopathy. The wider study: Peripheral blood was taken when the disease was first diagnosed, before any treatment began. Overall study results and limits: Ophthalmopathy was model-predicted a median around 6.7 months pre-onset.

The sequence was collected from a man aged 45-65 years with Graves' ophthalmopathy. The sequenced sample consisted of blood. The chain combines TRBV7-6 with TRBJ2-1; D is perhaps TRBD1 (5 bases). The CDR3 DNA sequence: TGTGCCTGCAGCTCTCACCAGGGTCCGAAGAATGAGCAGTTCTTC. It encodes CACSSHQGPKNEQFF.